This T cell receptor (beta chain) was obtained from a study of T cells after yellow fever vaccination (dated by TCRdb to between 2018 and 2021). About the investigation overall: Libraries from fractions with low cell numbers were prepared with the SMART-Seq v4 Ultra Low Input RNA kit. Bulk TCR alpha and beta repertoires were sequenced longitudinally to track T-cell clones before and after primary and booster YFV17D yellow fever vaccination. Two healthy male donors, one aged 18 to 30 and one aged 30 to 40 years, made up the cohort. Blood was collected at multiple timepoints before and after primary and secondary immunization, and bulk PBMC replicates and cell subsets were isolated. The investigation overall reported the following: A small fraction of clonotypes showed up in both the CD4 and CD8 compartments, probably as a result of convergent recombination. Because only two donors were included in the study, the extent to which the findings can be generalized is limited. The secondary T-cell response was found to be weaker but faster than the primary response, with a peak reached on day 5 rather than on day 15. Most clones expanded after primary vaccination were re-detected after the booster (just under 97% of CD4 and around 88% of CD8), suggesting broad memory maintenance. Because abundant contaminating clonotypes from the bulk population could be contained in FACS-sorted repertoires, computational filtering was required.

The sample's treatment or condition label is to be understood as: live attenuated yellow fever vaccine strain. At every blood-draw timepoint, two biological replicates of bulk PBMCs were collected. A standard Ficoll-Paque protocol was used to isolate PBMCs from peripheral blood. TriZol was used to extract RNA from bulk PBMCs, from CD4 and CD8 fractions, and from dextramer-positive and dextramer-negative fractions. Concerning this clonotype itself: The specificity of this receptor is unknown. There are no base qualities to consult, and no much larger clone falls within one base.

V and J are trimmed by 4 bases and 0 bases, and the gene matches miss 9 bases of the junction. CDR1 and CDR2 (SGHTA, FQGNSA) derive from the germline V gene. The CDR3 covers 18 residues, taking in both the cysteine and the phenylalanine. The CDR3 DNA has 54 bases and is translated from base 1. The sequencing machine was an Illumina NovaSeq 6000. TCR cDNA was made using 5'RACE template switching, a step that added a universal primer site and unique molecular identifiers. cDNA synthesis was primed from both the TCR alpha and TCR beta constant segments. Library amplification used two PCR steps, and the second PCR step added sample barcodes and sequencing adapters. Sequencing of libraries was done on Illumina HiSeq 2500 (2x100 bp) or NovaSeq (2x150 bp). Per the authors' processing: MIGEC handled demultiplexing of reads and collapsing into UMI consensus sequences, while MiXCR performed V(D)J alignment. Vaccine-responding clonotypes were identified with edgeR using replicate PBMC samples, with FDR below 0.01 and a log2 fold change above 5 up to day 15 being required. CD4 or CD8 identity was assigned to each bulk clonotype according to whether the clonotype was present at higher abundance in the sequenced CD4 repertoire or the sequenced CD8 repertoire. In TCRdb, the public reads were trimmed at Q25 with fastp and aligned with MiXCR, with productive beta chains retained. Rows merge per CDR3 protein into single entries with the most common DNA and genes. The V and J calls and clone size come from TCRdb's table, not from the authors' own analysis. Within this sample are 300,000 to 350,000 distinct CDR3 sequences, with about 4% of them counted one time only. The leading ten clones occupy 20% to 30% of the sample.

The chain joins TRBV7-2 to TRBJ2-7; TRBD2 aligns with 13 central bases. Here the sequenced sample was PBMCs, taken 5 days after the yellow fever booster vaccination. This TCR derives from a man aged 18 to 30 who received the YFV17D yellow fever vaccine. The nucleotide sequence reads as follows: TGTGCCAGCAGCTACCGACTAGCGGGGGGCGTACCCTCCTACGAGCAGTACTTC. Protein translation: CASSYRLAGGVPSYEQYF.